Sequencing of this TCR beta chain was carried out in a study of blood T cells in healthy people across ages. With a J-beta primer mix and a sample-barcoded 5' primer, a second PCR ran about 6 to 11 cycles. TCRdb reprocessed the 5' RACE reads with MiXCR, giving one entry per CDR3 protein. The sample includes more than 900,000 distinct CDR3 sequences, approximately 32% of them seen just once. This clonotype was counted at least ten times. In germline, CDR1 is LGHNA, CDR2 YNFKEQ. This CDR3 region has 15 residues. V was pared by 5 bases and J by 8 bases, with 19 bases between. The same sample was also used in a study of T cells of mothers and their children. That study reports: Related mother and child pairs showed slightly greater overlap (not significant) than unrelated pairs did.

The chain couples TRBV4-2 to TRBJ2-1, with a possible D match to TRBD2 (8 bases). The clonotype was recovered from a woman aged 40 to 55 in good health. The sample was blood. The CDR3 sequence is CASSTREGAGDEQFF. CDR3 coding DNA: TGTGCCAGCAGCACCCGGGAGGGGGCCGGGGATGAGCAGTTCTTC.